What follows are 27 T cell receptor beta chains derived from one specimen sequenced in a study of blood T cell repertoires in COVID-19. Repertoires were generated with immunoSEQ multiplex PCR, while TCRdb's copy carries only in-frame clones and drops some. The sample yields 200,000 to 300,000 clones, over 70% seen once. Sequencing was carried out using peripheral blood. Every receptor here comes from a human donor in a cohort sampled during active COVID-19.

This clone was picked up a small number of times. The CDR3 DNA reads as TGTGCCAGCAGCCAACGCACACTAGCGGGGGGGACAATCCCCGGGGAGCTGTTTTTT. The encoded protein is CASSQRTLAGGTIPGELFF. The chain carries TRBV4-2 and TRBJ2-2; 13 bases map to TRBD2. The CDR3 has 19 amino acids. CDR1 LGHNA and CDR2 YNFKEQ come from the germline V gene. The V and J ends lost 2 bases and 6 bases, in that order; junction bases with no gene match: 12.

J is TRBJ2-5 and V is TRBV28; 10 nucleotides agree with TRBD2. The CDR3 has 18 amino acids. Trimming at V came to 3 bases and at J to 5 bases, leaving 15 bases not matched to a gene. Germline values: CDR1 MDHEN, CDR2 SYDVKM. CDR3 nucleotide sequence: TGTGCCAGCAGTTTTGATCCGGGTAGCGGGGGGACGCCCGAGACCCAGTACTTC. Protein product: CASSFDPGSGGTPETQYF.

The chain recombines TRBV2 with TRBJ2-7, with 8 nucleotides matching TRBD1. Unmatched junction bases numbered 14, after V lost 4 bases and J lost 3 bases. The germline gives CDR1 SNHLY, CDR2 FYNNEI. This CDR3 contains 17 residues. This CDR3 is CASSAFIRTGTLYEQYF. The CDR3 region has the DNA TGTGCCAGCAGTGCTTTTATTCGGACAGGGACCCTCTACGAGCAGTACTTC. The full variable domain, rest sourced from reference TRBV2 and TRBJ2-7, is EPEVTQTPSHQVTQMGQEVILRCVPISNHLYFYWYRQILGQKVEFLVSFYNNEISEKSEIFDDQFSVERPDGSNFTLKIRSTKLEDSAMYFCASSAFIRTGTLYEQYFGPGTRLTVT.

The chain is built from TRBV27 and TRBJ2-7; D is possibly TRBD2 (6 bases). Trimming shortened V by 5 bases and J by 0 bases, and 20 bases separated the two germline ends. Germline CDR1 is MNHEY and CDR2 is SMNVEV (reference sequence). This CDR3 has 17 residues. The CDR3 DNA sequence: TGTGCCAGCAGTCCCCAGGCAGGCGGGGTCTCCTCCTACGAGCAGTACTTC. This codes for CASSPQAGGVSSYEQYF.

The V gene is TRBV13, the J gene TRBJ2-3; D perhaps matches TRBD2 (5 bases). V was pared by 5 bases and J by 4 bases, with 7 bases between. CDR3 length: 12 residues. Per the germline V gene, CDR1 is PRHDT and CDR2 is FYEKMQ (reference sequence). CDR3 sequence reads: CASSTGADTQYF. The CDR3 DNA is TGTGCCAGCAGCACCGGGGCAGATACGCAGTATTTT.

This chain connects TRBV7-6 to TRBJ2-2; 8 bases fit TRBD2. The CDR3 covers 18 residues. With V trimmed by 2 bases and J by 2 bases, 10 bases remained unmatched. Germline V gene sequence: CDR1 SGHVS, CDR2 FNYEAQ. The CDR3 reads CASSLSAGGPPNTGELFF. CDR3 sequence (DNA): TGTGCCAGCAGCTTATCGGCGGGAGGCCCTCCTAACACCGGGGAGCTGTTTTTT. The variable domain in full, completed from reference TRBV7-6 and TRBJ2-2, reads GAGVSQSPRYKVTKRGQDVALRCDPISGHVSLYWYRQALGQGPEFLTYFNYEAQQDKSGLPNDRFSAERPEGSISTLTIQRTEQRDSAMYRCASSLSAGGPPNTGELFFGEGSRLTVL.

The V and J genes are TRBV28 and TRBJ2-1; 10 bases are shared with TRBD1. CDR3 length: 12 residues. CDR1 is MDHEN and CDR2 is SYDVKM in the germline V gene. The ends lost 8 bases at V and 6 bases at J; junction bases unmatched: 1. CDR3 sequence (DNA): TGTGCCAGCGGGACAGGGGTCAATGAGCAGTTCTTC. This gives the protein CASGTGVNEQFF.

The rearrangement uses TRBV9 and TRBJ2-7, with TRBD1 as a possible D gene (6 bases). The CDR3 loop spans 16 amino acids. The germline V and J ends were trimmed by 0 bases and 4 bases, with 17 bases remaining between them. The germline gives CDR1 SGDLS, CDR2 YYNGEE. The CDR3 region is CASSVGGRGDPYEQYF. For the CDR3, the DNA is TGTGCCAGCAGCGTAGGGGGCAGGGGCGACCCTTACGAGCAGTACTTC.

This clone came up a few times. The rearrangement uses TRBV3-1 (or the pseudogene TRBV3-2) and TRBJ2-7; D is undetermined. Looked up from germline, CDR1 is LGHDT and CDR2 is YNNKEL (reference sequence). The V end lost 2 bases, the J end lost 7 bases, and 9 bases lay between the germline ends. There are 12 residues in the CDR3. DNA of the CDR3: TGTGCCAGCAGCCAATCCCCTAGGGAGCAGTACTTC. It encodes CASSQSPREQYF.

This clone was seen just once. This CDR3 is CASSPLQGSEAFF. CDR3 nucleotide sequence: TGTGCCAGCTCACCGCTTCAGGGGTCTGAAGCTTTCTTT. V gene TRBV18 combines with J gene TRBJ1-1; maybe TRBD1 (6 bases). The V gene lost 3 bases and the J gene lost 6 bases, with 11 bases spanning the gap. The CDR3 runs 13 residues. Germline values: CDR1 KGHSH, CDR2 LQKENI. Full variable domain (remainder filled in from reference TRBV18 and TRBJ1-1): NAGVMQNPRHLVRRRGQEARLRCSPMKGHSHVYWYRQLPEEGLKFMVYLQKENIIDESGMPKERFSAEFPKEGPSILRIQQVVRGDSAAYFCASSPLQGSEAFFGQGTRLTVV.

The chain is built from TRBV10-1 and TRBJ2-4; maybe TRBD1 (5 bases). The V gene lost 6 bases and the J gene lost 0 bases, with 15 bases spanning the gap. The CDR3 covers 16 residues. Germline V gives CDR1 WNHNN, CDR2 SYGVQD (reference sequence). CDR3 region: CASSPDSTVAKNIQYF. As DNA, the CDR3 is TGCGCCAGCAGCCCCGACAGCACGGTAGCCAAAAACATTCAGTACTTC.

The genes are TRBV15 and TRBJ2-5; D might be TRBD1 (5 bases). The ends were cut back, 5 bases at V and 1 base at J, with 17 bases in the middle. Germline V gene lookup returns CDR1 LNHNV and CDR2 YYDKDF (reference sequence). This CDR3 spans 16 amino acids. CDR3 bases: TGTGCCACCAGCCGGACCGGCAGGGCAGGCCAAGAGACCCAGTACTTC. It encodes CATSRTGRAGQETQYF.

V and J are TRBV19 and TRBJ2-1; possibly TRBD1 for D (6 bases). In germline, CDR1 is LNHDA, CDR2 SQIVND (reference sequence). Trimming stripped 2 bases from V and 6 bases from J, with 17 bases between. The CDR3 is 16 residues long. CDR3 protein: CASSILTGTGGNEQFF. CDR3 DNA sequence: TGTGCCAGTAGTATACTGACAGGAACCGGTGGCAATGAGCAGTTCTTC.

This chain joins TRBV5-1 and TRBJ1-4, with TRBD1 as a possible D gene (5 bases). The CDR3 has 15 residues. Per germline, CDR1 SGHRS and CDR2 YFSETQ. The ends were cut back, 2 bases at V and 5 bases at J, with 13 bases in the middle. CDR3 sequence reads: CASSLGGTKNEKLFF. As DNA, the CDR3 is TGCGCCAGCAGCTTAGGAGGGACGAAAAATGAAAAACTGTTTTTT.

This clone appeared a few times. J is TRBJ2-5 and V is TRBV4-3, with 7 bases matching TRBD1. Germline V gene sequence: CDR1 LGHNA, CDR2 YSLEER. The CDR3 has 14 residues. Trimming at V came to 2 bases and at J to 1 base, leaving 1 base not matched to a gene. In DNA, the CDR3 is TGCGCCAGCAGCCAATACAGGGGCCAAGAGACCCAGTACTTC. Amino acids: CASSQYRGQETQYF.

The chain employs TRBV3-1 (or the pseudogene TRBV3-2) and TRBJ1-5; D gene unclear. Per the germline V gene, CDR1 is LGHDT and CDR2 is YNNKEL (reference sequence). V shed 2 bases and J shed 0 bases, with 8 bases lying between them. CDR3 length equals 15 residues. This CDR3 reads CASSQHGDSNQPQHF. The CDR3 region has the DNA TGTGCCAGCAGCCAACACGGGGATAGCAATCAGCCCCAGCATTTT.

This chain's CDR3 is CASSQDSRGPDTQYF. The CDR3 bases are TGCGCCAGCAGCCAAGACAGCAGGGGCCCAGATACGCAGTATTTT. The genes are TRBV4-3 and TRBJ2-3, with D possibly matching TRBD1 (6 bases). V lost 0 bases to trimming and J lost 4 bases, with 11 bases between them. This CDR3 spans 15 amino acids. Per the germline V gene, CDR1 is LGHNA and CDR2 is YSLEER.

The chain is built from TRBV14 and TRBJ2-1; 7 bases map to TRBD2. This CDR3 is built from 13 residues. The V gene's germline CDR1 is SGHDN and CDR2 FVKESK. V lost 0 bases and J lost 10; bases outside the gene matches: 3. In nucleotides, the CDR3 is TGTGCCAGCAGCCAAGATAGGGGAGGGGAGCAGTTCTTC. Translating it yields CASSQDRGGEQFF.

The gene calls are TRBV14 and TRBJ1-6; 9 bases are shared with TRBD1. Per germline, CDR1 SGHDN and CDR2 FVKESK. The V and J ends lost 4 bases and 6 bases, in that order; junction bases with no gene match: 4. This CDR3 comprises 15 residues. The CDR3 sequence: CASSRWTGVNSPLHF. The CDR3 DNA is TGTGCCAGCAGCCGCTGGACAGGGGTTAATTCACCCCTCCACTTT.

The chain links TRBV27 to TRBJ2-5, with 9 bases aligning to TRBD1. Germline assignment: CDR1 MNHEY and CDR2 SMNVEV (reference sequence). The CDR3 is 14 residues long. The V segment lost 5 bases and the J segment 4 bases; nucleotides outside the gene matches: 5. CDR3 protein: CASSNPGQGETQYF. CDR3 DNA: TGTGCCAGCAGTAACCCGGGACAGGGAGAGACCCAGTACTTC.

The rearrangement uses TRBV7-9 and TRBJ2-3; possible D gene TRBD1, 6 bases. There are 15 residues in the CDR3. The V and J ends lost 3 bases and 0 bases respectively, with 10 bases between them. Germline CDR1 and CDR2: SEHNR and FQNEAQ (reference sequence). The CDR3 sequence is CASSFGQSSTDTQYF. In nucleotides, the CDR3 is TGTGCCAGCAGCTTTGGACAGTCTAGCACAGATACGCAGTATTTT.

This clone was detected only a few times. V and J are TRBV19 and TRBJ1-5; D is ambiguous. Deletions cut 1 base from V and 0 bases from J, with 7 bases between. Germline V gives CDR1 LNHDA, CDR2 SQIVND (reference sequence). The CDR3 spans 15 residues. The DNA of the CDR3 is TGTGCCAGTAGTATAGGGCAGAATAGCAATCAGCCCCAGCATTTT. Protein product: CASSIGQNSNQPQHF. Based on the CDR3 plus reference TRBV19 and TRBJ1-5, the full variable domain is DGGITQSPKYLFRKEGQNVTLSCEQNLNHDAMYWYRQDPGQGLRLIYYSQIVNDFQKGDIAEGYSVSREKKESFPLTVTSAQKNPTAFYLCASSIGQNSNQPQHFGDGTRLSIL.

This clone was detected once. This chain joins TRBV28 and TRBJ1-2; 7 bases fit TRBD1. The germline V gene encodes CDR1 MDHEN and CDR2 SYDVKM. The CDR3 is 13 amino acids. Trimming took 6 bases from V and 7 from J; bases not matched to a gene: 8. The CDR3 spells CASRKQGSGGYTF. CDR3 sequence (DNA): TGTGCCAGCAGAAAACAGGGGTCGGGTGGCTACACCTTC.

The chain carries TRBV10-3 and TRBJ1-6; D not resolved. Trimming shortened V by 5 bases and J by 8 bases, and 10 bases separated the two germline ends. The germline gives CDR1 ENHRY, CDR2 SYGVKD. The CDR3 contains 13 residues. CDR3 DNA sequence: TGTGCCATCAGTCGGACTATGGATTCACCCCTCCACTTT. It codes for CAISRTMDSPLHF.

The rearrangement uses TRBV6-2 or TRBV6-3 and TRBJ2-7; the match to TRBD1 covers 12 bases. Unmatched junction bases numbered 4, after V lost 2 bases and J lost 5 bases. This CDR3 contains 15 residues. Germline CDR1 MNHEY, CDR2 SVGEGT. CDR3 nucleotide sequence: TGTGCCAGCAGTTACAGTGGGACAGGGGGCGACGAGCAGTACTTC. It codes for CASSYSGTGGDEQYF.

This rearrangement joins TRBV7-9 to TRBJ2-7; 9 bases line up with TRBD1. Germline V gene data show CDR1 as SEHNR and CDR2 as FQNEAQ (reference sequence). The CDR3 runs to 15 residues. The V gene end was trimmed by 4 bases and the J gene end by 4 bases; junction bases not matched to a gene: 8. The CDR3 DNA reads TGTGCCAGCAGCTGGGCCGGGACAGGGAAGTACGAGCAGTACTTC. Translating it yields CASSWAGTGKYEQYF. The variable domain in full, with the rest retrieved from reference TRBV7-9 and TRBJ2-7, is DTGVSQNPRHKITKRGQNVTFRCDPISEHNRLYWYRQTLGQGPEFLTYFQNEAQLEKSRLLSDRFSAERPKGSFSTLEIQRTEQGDSAMYLCASSWAGTGKYEQYFGPGTRLTVT.

The rearrangement links TRBV28 to TRBJ1-1; TRBD1 might be the D (5 bases). V was trimmed by 9 bases and J by 1 base, leaving 6 bases between them. From germline, CDR1 is MDHEN and CDR2 SYDVKM. This CDR3 comprises 11 residues. The DNA of the CDR3 is TGTGCCAGTCAGGGGAACACTGAAGCTTTCTTT. Translation gives CASQGNTEAFF.